Only a few counts were recorded for the clone carrying this TCR beta chain. Its antigen is undetermined. Per germline, CDR1 SEHNR and CDR2 FQNEAQ (reference sequence). The V end lost 6 bases, the J end lost 1 base, and 10 bases lay between the germline ends. The length of the CDR3 is 13 residues. This record comes from a study of T cells after yellow fever vaccination. MiXCR, applied by TCRdb to the 5' RACE reads, yields one record per CDR3 protein. This table has a few hundred thousand distinct CDR3 sequences, around 7% appearing once. Findings and caveats of the study: Reappearing after the booster were most of the clones from primary vaccination (almost 97% CD4, around 88% CD8).

This sequence was found in a man aged 18 to 35 who received the YFV17D yellow fever vaccine. The V call is TRBV7-9, the J call TRBJ2-7; D may be TRBD1 (6 bases). The specimen was PBMCs, collected roughly 47 days after the first yellow fever vaccination. The CDR3 region has the DNA TGTGCCAGCAGTCGACAGGTTTCCTACGAGCAGTACTTC. This sequence encodes CASSRQVSYEQYF. Variable domain in full (rest from reference TRBV7-9 and TRBJ2-7): DTGVSQNPRHKITKRGQNVTFRCDPISEHNRLYWYRQTLGQGPEFLTYFQNEAQLEKSRLLSDRFSAERPKGSFSTLEIQRTEQGDSAMYLCASSRQVSYEQYFGPGTRLTVT.